Following are 19 T cell receptor beta chains from one sample sequenced in a study of T cells after yellow fever vaccination. TCRdb reprocessed the 5' RACE reads with MiXCR, giving one entry per CDR3 protein. The table lists around 310,000 distinct CDR3 sequences, approximately 4.2% of them singletons, with 20% to 25% in the top ten. Sequencing used PBMCs, obtained 5 days after the yellow fever booster vaccination. These receptors were collected from a young man who received the YFV17D yellow fever vaccine.

This clonotype has a handful of counts. V is TRBV12-3 or TRBV12-4 and J is TRBJ2-3; 10 positions agree with TRBD2. Losses at the gene ends were 3 bases for V and 1 base for J; bases not matched to a gene: 4. The CDR3 covers 16 residues. As DNA, the CDR3 is TGTGCCAGCAGTTTCTCAACTAGCGGGGGCACAGATACGCAGTATTTT. This gives the protein CASSFSTSGGTDTQYF.

The rearrangement links TRBV7-9 to TRBJ1-1; the D gene is possibly TRBD1 (5 bases). Trimming left V 4 bases short and J 10 bases short, with 16 bases between. Looked up from germline, CDR1 is SEHNR and CDR2 is FQNEAQ (reference sequence). The CDR3 consists of 13 residues. CDR3 amino acids: CASSSQDGQVAFF. As DNA, the CDR3 is TGTGCCAGCAGCTCACAGGACGGGCAGGTAGCTTTCTTT.

This clonotype was seen at least ten times. The V call is TRBV6-2 or TRBV6-3, the J call TRBJ2-7; 10 positions match TRBD1. Germline V lookup: CDR1 MNHEY, CDR2 SVGEGT. V trimming: 6 bases; J trimming: 1 base; junction bases outside the gene matches: 3. The CDR3 has 14 amino acids. CDR3 sequence (DNA): TGTGCCAGCAGAAGGGGACAGGGGTCCTACGAGCAGTACTTC. Translating it yields CASRRGQGSYEQYF.

Many counts were recorded for this clonotype. The rearrangement joins TRBV29-1 to TRBJ2-3, with D possibly being TRBD2 (6 bases). CDR1 SQVTM and CDR2 ANQGSEA come from the germline V gene. V lost 2 bases, J lost 4 bases, and 25 bases lay in between. The CDR3 covers 18 residues. The DNA for the CDR3 is TGCAGCGTTGAAAGGCCCCCCCCTCTCTCCAGCGGGTCAGATACGCAGTATTTT. Translated: CSVERPPPLSSGSDTQYF.

This chain links TRBV24-1 with TRBJ1-2; no reliable D call. Trimming removed 3 bases from V and 2 bases from J, with 0 bases in between. Per germline, CDR1 KGHDR and CDR2 SFDVKD. This CDR3 contains 11 residues. CDR3 coding DNA: TGTGCCACCAGTGATAACTATGGCTACACCTTC. Its protein product is CATSDNYGYTF.

V is TRBV28 and J is TRBJ1-6, with 7 bases lining up with TRBD1. Trimming removed 5 bases from V and 6 bases from J; junction bases left unmatched: 7. The CDR3 runs to 15 residues. Germline V gene lookup returns CDR1 MDHEN and CDR2 SYDVKM. The CDR3 DNA sequence: TGTGCCAGCAGTCTACAGGGGAGGGGTAATTCACCCCTCCACTTT. It specifies CASSLQGRGNSPLHF.

A few counts support this clonotype. V usage is TRBV12-3 or TRBV12-4 and J usage is TRBJ1-1, with a tentative D call TRBD1 (6 bases). The CDR3 contains 14 residues. Between the trimmed V and J ends, which lost 6 bases and 5 bases, there was a span of 16 bases. The CDR3 bases are TGTGCCAGCAGGCCCGACAGGTTGGGGACTGAAGCTTTCTTT. Its protein product is CASRPDRLGTEAFF.

CDR3 nucleotide sequence: TGTGCCAGCAGTGATTTGACAGGGGACTATGGCTACACCTTC. Its protein product is CASSDLTGDYGYTF. This chain links TRBV2 with TRBJ1-2; TRBD1 matches 8 bases. Germline CDR1 is SNHLY and CDR2 is FYNNEI. The V and J ends lost 3 bases and 3 bases, in that order; junction bases with no gene match: 3. This CDR3 has 14 residues.

The chain has TRBV12-3 or TRBV12-4 and TRBJ2-3, with unresolved D. The CDR3 is made up of 14 amino acids. Deletions cut 10 bases from V and 1 base from J, with 15 bases between. CDR3 coding DNA: TGTGCCATCGCTATTAGGTCACGCACAGATACGCAGTATTTT. Its translation: CAIAIRSRTDTQYF.

Ten or more counts support this clonotype. The genes are TRBV7-3 and TRBJ1-5; no definite D call. Germline V gene sequence: CDR1 SGHTA, CDR2 FQGTGA. Trimming shortened V by 5 bases and J by 5 bases, and 10 bases separated the two germline ends. This CDR3 has 13 residues. The CDR3 DNA reads TGTGCCAGCAGCCCGGACGGGGATCAGCCCCAGCATTTT. Its translation: CASSPDGDQPQHF.

This clonotype was recorded a few times. This chain links TRBV5-1 with TRBJ2-3; the match to TRBD2 covers 9 bases. Germline V gene lookup returns CDR1 SGHRS and CDR2 YFSETQ. The V and J ends lost 5 bases and 6 bases, in that order; junction bases with no gene match: 10. The CDR3 is made up of 15 amino acids. This CDR3 reads CASSSGAGGQDTQYF. In nucleotides, the CDR3 is TGCGCCAGCAGTTCCGGGGCGGGGGGGCAGGATACGCAGTATTTT. The full variable domain, in which reference TRBV5-1 and TRBJ2-3 provide the parts outside the CDR3, is KAGVTQTPRYLIKTRGQQVTLSCSPISGHRSVSWYQQTPGQGLQFLFEYFSETQRNKGNFPGRFSGRQFSNSRSEMNVSTLELGDSALYLCASSSGAGGQDTQYFGPGTRLTVL.

V is TRBV7-8 and J is TRBJ2-1; TRBD2 matches at 12 bases. The CDR3 has 15 amino acids. Germline assignment: CDR1 SGHVS and CDR2 FQNEAQ. After removal of 3 bases from V and 9 bases from J, the junction contained 6 bases not matched to a gene. CDR3 protein: CASSFTSGGPSEQFF. Here the CDR3 DNA reads TGTGCCAGCAGCTTTACTAGCGGGGGGCCCAGTGAGCAGTTCTTC. The full variable domain, in which reference TRBV7-8 and TRBJ2-1 provide the parts outside the CDR3, is GAGVSQSPRYKVAKRGQDVALRCDPISGHVSLFWYQQALGQGPEFLTYFQNEAQLDKSGLPSDRFFAERPEGSVSTLKIQRTQQEDSAVYLCASSFTSGGPSEQFFGPGTRLTVL.

This clonotype has only a few counts. CDR3 sequence: CATSGAGVDSSYNEQFF. DNA for the CDR3: TGTGCCACCAGTGGCGCGGGGGTCGACAGCTCCTACAATGAGCAGTTCTTC. V and J are TRBV24-1 and TRBJ2-1; 7 nucleotides agree with TRBD2. V lost 5 bases, J lost 0 bases, and 9 bases stayed unmatched. Germline V gene lookup returns CDR1 KGHDR and CDR2 SFDVKD. This CDR3 comprises 17 residues.

This clonotype was seen a handful of times. This chain joins TRBV27 and TRBJ1-5; D perhaps matches TRBD1 (5 bases). V was cut by 4 bases and J by 1 base, with 8 bases left in between. Germline V gene lookup returns CDR1 MNHEY and CDR2 SMNVEV (reference sequence). This CDR3 spans 14 amino acids. CDR3: CASSYGASNQPQHF. The CDR3 region has the DNA TGTGCCAGCAGTTACGGGGCAAGCAATCAGCCCCAGCATTTT.

This clonotype was detected ten times or more. The chain combines TRBV18 with TRBJ1-4; D not resolved. From germline, CDR1 is KGHSH and CDR2 LQKENI. V dropped 3 bases and J dropped 0 bases, with 5 bases sitting between them. CDR3 length: 14 residues. CDR3 in amino acids: CASSPYATNEKLFF. CDR3 in DNA: TGTGCCAGCTCACCGTACGCAACTAATGAAAAACTGTTTTTT.

This clonotype was detected ten times or more. The chain combines TRBV4-1 with TRBJ2-7; weak D call: TRBD1 (6 bases). Germline CDR1 and CDR2: MGHRA and YSYEKL. The CDR3 has 15 residues. Trimming removed 5 bases from V and 6 bases from J, with 20 bases in between. CDR3 coding DNA: TGCGCCAGCAGCGCACAGGGTGGTATTCGATCCGAGCAGTACTTC. Translating gives CASSAQGGIRSEQYF.

The chain couples TRBV2 to TRBJ1-5; D is unresolved. The germline V gene encodes CDR1 SNHLY and CDR2 FYNNEI. V was shortened by 1 base and J by 8 bases, with 15 bases between the two germline ends. The length of the CDR3 is 15 residues. CDR3 amino acids: CASSEGLRGWEPQHF. The CDR3 DNA is TGTGCCAGCAGTGAAGGGCTCAGAGGCTGGGAGCCCCAGCATTTT.

This clonotype was observed a handful of times. CDR3 DNA sequence: TGCGCCAGCAGCCCCACCTTAGTGTTAGCTAACTATGGCTACACCTTC. It specifies CASSPTLVLANYGYTF. This sequence joins TRBV4-3 and TRBJ1-2; no clear D gene. Between the trimmed V and J ends, which lost 4 bases and 0 bases, there was a span of 15 bases. Germline assignment: CDR1 LGHNA and CDR2 YSLEER. The CDR3 consists of 16 residues.

The V call is TRBV13, the J call TRBJ2-5; 8 bases match TRBD2. The trim removed 5 bases at V and 5 bases at J, leaving 4 bases unmatched. The CDR3 has 13 residues. The germline V gene has CDR1 PRHDT and CDR2 FYEKMQ (reference sequence). CDR3 nucleotides: TGTGCCAGCAGCCGGCGGGGGGCGGAGACCCAGTACTTC. It encodes CASSRRGAETQYF.